This record concerns one T cell receptor (beta chain) sequence. The antigen remains unidentified. Germline V gene data show CDR1 as SGHTA and CDR2 as FQGNSA. The CDR3 sequence is 12 residues long. Trimming cost V 1 base and J 10 bases, with 5 bases left between them. This entry comes from a study of shared clonotypes between healthy human individuals. Study at large: Three plates were used per donor for CD4 naive, three for CD4 memory, two for CD8 naive and one for CD8 memory.

Each sorted subset replicate got 200 ng genomic DNA, about 33,000 genomes. Data came from immunoSEQ multiplex PCR; TCRdb stores just in-frame clones and leaves some out. The top ten hold roughly 0.13% of the sample, which has 2 million to 2.5 million clones, approximately 94% seen once. Findings and caveats of the study: Generation of non-shared clonotypes was less probable than generation of clonotypes shared by all four donors.

The sequenced sample was naive CD4+ T cells sorted from blood. As to subset: CD45RA+ positively selected. This receptor was obtained from a man between 18 and 29 years old in good health. The chain carries TRBV7-2 and TRBJ1-6, with unresolved D. CDR3 sequence reads: CASSLGESPLHF. The CDR3 DNA follows: TGTGCCAGCAGCTTAGGCGAGTCACCCCTCCACTTT.